This T cell receptor beta chain was sequenced during a study of T cells expressing NK-cell markers. For the study at large: Seven sequenced donors out of eight were HCMV-seropositive, one seronegative.

TCRdb re-called the 5' RACE reads; every CDR3 protein appears as one record, without DNA. The repertoire table contains approximately 150,000 distinct CDR3 sequences. The CDR3 totals 15 residues. Germline CDR1 reads MNHEY; CDR2 reads SVGEGT. The receptor comes from a man between 18 and 29 years old in good health. This sequence joins TRBV6-2 or TRBV6-3 and TRBJ2-3; TCRdb's assignment of TRBD2 cannot be checked, as there is no DNA. Sequenced input: blood T cells: a sorted CD56 or NKG2C T cell subset, CD4+ or CD8+ T cells, or bulk PBMC T cells (not recorded which). This chain's CDR3 is CASSISGRELDTQYF.